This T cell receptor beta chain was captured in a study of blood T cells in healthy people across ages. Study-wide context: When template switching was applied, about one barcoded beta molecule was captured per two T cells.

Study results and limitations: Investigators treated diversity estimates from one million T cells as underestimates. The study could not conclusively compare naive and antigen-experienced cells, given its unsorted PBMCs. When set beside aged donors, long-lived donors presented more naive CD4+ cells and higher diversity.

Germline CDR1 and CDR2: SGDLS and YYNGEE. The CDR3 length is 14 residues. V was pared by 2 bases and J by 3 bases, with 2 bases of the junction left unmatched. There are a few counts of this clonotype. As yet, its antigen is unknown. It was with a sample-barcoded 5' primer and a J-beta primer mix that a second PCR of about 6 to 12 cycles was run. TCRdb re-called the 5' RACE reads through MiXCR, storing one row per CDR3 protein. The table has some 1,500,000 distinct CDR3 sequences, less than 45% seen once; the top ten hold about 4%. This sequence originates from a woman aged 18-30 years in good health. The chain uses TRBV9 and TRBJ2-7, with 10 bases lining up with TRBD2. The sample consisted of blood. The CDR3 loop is CASSVSGRNYEQYF. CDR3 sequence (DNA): TGTGCCAGCAGCGTTAGCGGGAGGAACTACGAGCAGTACTTC.